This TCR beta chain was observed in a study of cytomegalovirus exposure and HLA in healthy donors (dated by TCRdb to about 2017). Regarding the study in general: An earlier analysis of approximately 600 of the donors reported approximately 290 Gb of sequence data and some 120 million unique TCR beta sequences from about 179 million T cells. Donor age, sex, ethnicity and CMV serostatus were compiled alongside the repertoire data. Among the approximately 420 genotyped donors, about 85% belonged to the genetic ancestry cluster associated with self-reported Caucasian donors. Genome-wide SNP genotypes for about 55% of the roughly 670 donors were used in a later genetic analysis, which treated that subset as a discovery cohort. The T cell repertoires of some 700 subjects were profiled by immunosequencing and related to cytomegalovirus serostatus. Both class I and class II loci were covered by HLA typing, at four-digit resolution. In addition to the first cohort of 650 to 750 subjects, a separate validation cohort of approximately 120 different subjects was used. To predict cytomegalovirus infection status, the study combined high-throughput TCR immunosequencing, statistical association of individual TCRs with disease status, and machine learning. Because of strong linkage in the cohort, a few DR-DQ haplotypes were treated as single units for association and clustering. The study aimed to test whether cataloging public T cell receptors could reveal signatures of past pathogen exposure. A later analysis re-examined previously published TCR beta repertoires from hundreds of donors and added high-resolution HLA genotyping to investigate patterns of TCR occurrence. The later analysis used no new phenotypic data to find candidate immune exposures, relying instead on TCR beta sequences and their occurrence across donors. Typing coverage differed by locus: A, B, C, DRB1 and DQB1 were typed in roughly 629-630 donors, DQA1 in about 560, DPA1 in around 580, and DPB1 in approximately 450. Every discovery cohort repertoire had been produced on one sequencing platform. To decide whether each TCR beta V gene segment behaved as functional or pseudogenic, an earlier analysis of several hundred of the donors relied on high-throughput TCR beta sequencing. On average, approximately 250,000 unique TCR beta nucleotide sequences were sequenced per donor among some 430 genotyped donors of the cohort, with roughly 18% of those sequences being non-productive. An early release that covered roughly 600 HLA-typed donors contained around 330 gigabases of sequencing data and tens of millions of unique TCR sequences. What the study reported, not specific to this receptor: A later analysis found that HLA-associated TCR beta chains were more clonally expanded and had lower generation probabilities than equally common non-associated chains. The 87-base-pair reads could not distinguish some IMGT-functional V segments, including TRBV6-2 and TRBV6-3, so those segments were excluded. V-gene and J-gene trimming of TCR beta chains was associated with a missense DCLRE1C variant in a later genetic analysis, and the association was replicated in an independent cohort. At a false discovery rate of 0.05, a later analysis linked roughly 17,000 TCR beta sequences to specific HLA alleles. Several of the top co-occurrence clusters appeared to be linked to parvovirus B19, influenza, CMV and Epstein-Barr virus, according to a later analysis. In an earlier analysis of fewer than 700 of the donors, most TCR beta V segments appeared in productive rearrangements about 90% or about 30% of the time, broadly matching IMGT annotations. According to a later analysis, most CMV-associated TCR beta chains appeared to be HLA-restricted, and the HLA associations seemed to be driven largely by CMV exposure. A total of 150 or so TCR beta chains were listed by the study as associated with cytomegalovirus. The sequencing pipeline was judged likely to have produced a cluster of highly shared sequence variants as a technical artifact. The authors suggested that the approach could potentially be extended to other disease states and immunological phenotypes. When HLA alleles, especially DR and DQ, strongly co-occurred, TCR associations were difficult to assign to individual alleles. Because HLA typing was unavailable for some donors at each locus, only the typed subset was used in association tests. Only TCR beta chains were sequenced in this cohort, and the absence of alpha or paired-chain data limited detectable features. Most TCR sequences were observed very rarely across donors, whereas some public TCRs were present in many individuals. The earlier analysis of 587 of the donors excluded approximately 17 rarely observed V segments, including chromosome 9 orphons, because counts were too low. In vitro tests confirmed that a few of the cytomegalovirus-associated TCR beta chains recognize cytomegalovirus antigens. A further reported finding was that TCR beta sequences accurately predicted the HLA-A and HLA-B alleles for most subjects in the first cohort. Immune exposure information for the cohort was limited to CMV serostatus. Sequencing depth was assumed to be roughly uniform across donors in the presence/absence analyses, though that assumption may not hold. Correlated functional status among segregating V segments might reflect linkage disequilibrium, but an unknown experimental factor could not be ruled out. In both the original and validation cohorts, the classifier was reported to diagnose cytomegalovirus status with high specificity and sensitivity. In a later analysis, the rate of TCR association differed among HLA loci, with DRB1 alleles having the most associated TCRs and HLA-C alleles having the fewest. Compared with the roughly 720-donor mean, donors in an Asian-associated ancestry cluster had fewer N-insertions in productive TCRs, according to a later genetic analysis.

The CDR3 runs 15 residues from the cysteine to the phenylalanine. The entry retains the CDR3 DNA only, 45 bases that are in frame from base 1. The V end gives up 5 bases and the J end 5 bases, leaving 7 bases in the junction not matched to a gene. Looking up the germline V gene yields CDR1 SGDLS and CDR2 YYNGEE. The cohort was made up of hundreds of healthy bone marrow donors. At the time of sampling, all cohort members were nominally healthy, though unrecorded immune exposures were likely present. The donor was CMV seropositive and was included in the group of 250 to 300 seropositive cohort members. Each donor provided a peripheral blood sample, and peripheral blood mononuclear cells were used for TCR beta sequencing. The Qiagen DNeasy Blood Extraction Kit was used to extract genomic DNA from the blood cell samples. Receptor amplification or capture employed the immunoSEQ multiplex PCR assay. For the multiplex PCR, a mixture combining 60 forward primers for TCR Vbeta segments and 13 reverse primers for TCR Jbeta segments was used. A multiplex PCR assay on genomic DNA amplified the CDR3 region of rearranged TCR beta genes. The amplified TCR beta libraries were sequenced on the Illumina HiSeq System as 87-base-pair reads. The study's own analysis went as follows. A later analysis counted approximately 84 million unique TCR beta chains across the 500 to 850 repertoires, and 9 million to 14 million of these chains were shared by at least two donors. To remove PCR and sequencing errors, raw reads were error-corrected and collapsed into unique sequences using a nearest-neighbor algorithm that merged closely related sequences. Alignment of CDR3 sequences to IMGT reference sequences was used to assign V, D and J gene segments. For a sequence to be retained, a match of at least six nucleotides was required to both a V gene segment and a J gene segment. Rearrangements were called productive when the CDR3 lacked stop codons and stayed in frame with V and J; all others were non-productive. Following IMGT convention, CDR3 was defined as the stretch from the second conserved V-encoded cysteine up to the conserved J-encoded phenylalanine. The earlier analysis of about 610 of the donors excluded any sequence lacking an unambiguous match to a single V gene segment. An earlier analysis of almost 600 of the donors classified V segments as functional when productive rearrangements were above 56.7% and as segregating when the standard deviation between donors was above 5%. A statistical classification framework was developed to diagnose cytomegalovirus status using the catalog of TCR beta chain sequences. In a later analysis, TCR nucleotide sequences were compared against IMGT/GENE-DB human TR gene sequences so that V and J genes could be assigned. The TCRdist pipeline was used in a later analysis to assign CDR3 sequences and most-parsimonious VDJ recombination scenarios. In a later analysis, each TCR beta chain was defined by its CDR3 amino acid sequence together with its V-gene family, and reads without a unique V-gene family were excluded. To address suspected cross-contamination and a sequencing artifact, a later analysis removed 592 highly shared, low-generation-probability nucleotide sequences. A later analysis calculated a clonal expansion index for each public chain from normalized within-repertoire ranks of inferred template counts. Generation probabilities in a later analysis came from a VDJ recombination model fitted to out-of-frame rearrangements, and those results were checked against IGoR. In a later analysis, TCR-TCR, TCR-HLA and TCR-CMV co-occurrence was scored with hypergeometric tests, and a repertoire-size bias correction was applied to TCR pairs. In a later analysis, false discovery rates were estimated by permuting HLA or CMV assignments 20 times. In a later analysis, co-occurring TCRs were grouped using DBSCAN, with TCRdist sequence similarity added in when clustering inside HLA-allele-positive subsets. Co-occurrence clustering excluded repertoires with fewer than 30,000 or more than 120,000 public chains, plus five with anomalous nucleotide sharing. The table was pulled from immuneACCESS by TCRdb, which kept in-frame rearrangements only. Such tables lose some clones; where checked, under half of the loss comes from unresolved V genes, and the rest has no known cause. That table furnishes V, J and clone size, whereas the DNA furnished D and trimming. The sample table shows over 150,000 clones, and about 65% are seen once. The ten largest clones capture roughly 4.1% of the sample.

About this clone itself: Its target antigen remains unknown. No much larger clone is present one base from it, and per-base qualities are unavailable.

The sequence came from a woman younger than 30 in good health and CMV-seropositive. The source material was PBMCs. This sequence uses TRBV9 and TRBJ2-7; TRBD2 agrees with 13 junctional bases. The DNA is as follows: TGTGCCAGCAGTGCTGGACTAGCGGGGGTCCACGAGCAGTACTTC. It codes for CASSAGLAGVHEQYF.